The 9 T cell receptor beta chains given below trace back to one sample, sequenced in a study of patients and donors after allogeneic stem cell transplantation. TCRdb reprocessed the RT-PCR reads via MiXCR and lists one record per CDR3 protein. The sample holds about a million distinct CDR3 sequences, more than 15% seen once. The material sequenced was blood, either unsorted or a sorted T cell fraction (not recorded which). These receptors were taken from a human donor who was either an allogeneic HSCT recipient or a stem cell or donor lymphocyte infusion donor (not recorded which). It is not recorded whose cells these are; they may come from a transplant donor.

This chain links TRBV3-1 with TRBJ2-1; 8 nucleotides match TRBD2. Looked up from germline, CDR1 is LGHDT and CDR2 is YNNKEL (reference sequence). The CDR3 sequence is 12 residues long. V lost 6 bases and J lost 15; bases outside the gene matches: 10. The CDR3 region is CASSSERGYPFF. CDR3 nucleotides: TGTGCCAGCAGTAGCGAGCGGGGGTATCCGTTCTTC.

This clonotype came up a few times. The rearrangement joins TRBV7-9 to TRBJ2-5, with D hard to call. CDR3 length: 12 amino acids. The ends were cut back, 1 base at V and 12 bases at J, with 12 bases in the middle. Germline V CDR1 and CDR2: SEHNR, FQNEAQ (reference sequence). The CDR3: CASSLEDGREYF. The CDR3 coding sequence is TGTGCCAGCAGCTTAGAGGACGGCCGCGAGTACTTC.

This clonotype was picked up a small number of times. V usage is TRBV7-9 and J usage is TRBJ2-3, with TRBD1 matching over 9 bases. The CDR3 runs 12 residues. Trimming took 6 bases from V and 6 from J; bases not matched to a gene: 1. The germline gives CDR1 SEHNR, CDR2 FQNEAQ (reference sequence). The CDR3 spells CASRTGGDTQYF. CDR3 sequence (DNA): TGTGCCAGCAGGACAGGGGGTGATACGCAGTATTTT.

This clonotype appeared a single time. The V call is TRBV7-6, the J call TRBJ2-1, with 10 bases aligning to TRBD2. This CDR3 is 18 amino acids long. The V gene's germline CDR1 is SGHVS and CDR2 FNYEAQ. With V trimmed by 2 bases and J by 9 bases, 16 bases remained unmatched. The CDR3 protein is CASSLWAAGGPVRGEQFF. Here the CDR3 DNA reads TGTGCCAGCAGCTTATGGGCAGCGGGAGGGCCAGTTAGAGGTGAGCAGTTCTTC.

This clonotype was observed at least ten times. The chain uses TRBV10-3 and TRBJ1-1; possibly TRBD1 for D (5 bases). The CDR3 sequence is 19 residues long. The germline CDR1 and CDR2 sequences are ENHRY and SYGVKD. V was trimmed by 2 bases and J by 0 bases, leaving 22 bases between them. The CDR3 region is CAISEIRVRALRLNTEAFF. In nucleotides, the CDR3 is TGTGCCATCAGTGAGATTAGGGTCAGGGCGTTACGTCTGAACACTGAAGCTTTCTTT.

V gene TRBV4-3 combines with J gene TRBJ2-2; 7 bases are shared with TRBD1. Germline V gives CDR1 LGHNA, CDR2 YSLEER. The CDR3 consists of 17 residues. V trimming: 1 base; J trimming: 0 bases; junction bases outside the gene matches: 5. The CDR3 DNA follows: TGCGCCAGCAGCCAAGGAGCAACAGGGGCGAACACCGGGGAGCTGTTTTTT. Its protein product is CASSQGATGANTGELFF.

The V call is TRBV7-8, the J call TRBJ2-1; TRBD1 is a possible D gene (6 bases). Germline V gene data show CDR1 as SGHVS and CDR2 as FQNEAQ. There are 15 residues in the CDR3. With 4 bases removed from V and 0 bases from J, the gap between germline ends came to 10 bases. The chain's CDR3 is CASSYRDGSYNEQFF. As DNA, the CDR3 is TGTGCCAGCAGCTACAGGGACGGCTCCTACAATGAGCAGTTCTTC.

This chain uses TRBV9 with TRBJ2-3; D not resolved. V was trimmed by 0 bases and J by 6 bases, leaving 11 bases between them. CDR1 is SGDLS and CDR2 is YYNGEE in the germline V gene. CDR3 size: 14 residues. The CDR3 spells CASSVDSDPDTQYF. CDR3 nucleotides: TGTGCCAGCAGCGTAGATTCGGATCCGGATACGCAGTATTTT. The whole variable domain, remainder taken from reference TRBV9 and TRBJ2-3, is DSGVTQTPKHLITATGQRVTLRCSPRSGDLSVYWYQQSLDQGLQFLIQYYNGEERAKGNILERFSAQQFPDLHSELNLSSLELGDSALYFCASSVDSDPDTQYFGPGTRLTVL.

There are many counts of this clonotype. The V and J genes are TRBV10-3 and TRBJ1-1; D call uncertain. In germline, CDR1 is ENHRY, CDR2 SYGVKD. The V gene lost 7 bases and the J gene lost 10 bases, with 22 bases spanning the gap. This CDR3 comprises 14 residues. In DNA form, the CDR3 reads TGTGCCATCACGGCCGACCTAGCCCGTGGTGTAGCTTTCTTT. It yields the protein CAITADLARGVAFF.